Following are 25 T cell receptor beta chains from one sample sequenced in a study of lymphopenia after photon versus proton radiotherapy. Generated by immunoSEQ multiplex PCR, the TCRdb table keeps only in-frame clones and is missing some. The repertoire includes 40,000 or so clones, 80% to 95% of them detected once, and roughly 15% sits in the top ten. The sample consisted of peripheral blood, taken from a patient treated with photon-based radiotherapy. All receptors come from a man aged 55-75 years with cholangiocarcinoma.

The genes are TRBV19 and TRBJ1-3, with D perhaps TRBD1 (5 bases). The CDR3 is 14 amino acids. Between the trimmed V and J ends, which lost 6 bases and 0 bases, there was a span of 9 bases. Germline assignment: CDR1 LNHDA and CDR2 SQIVND (reference sequence). The CDR3 here is CASSQQVSGNTIYF. The CDR3 nucleotides read TGTGCCAGTAGCCAACAGGTCTCTGGAAACACCATATATTTT.

A single count supports this clone. The chain is built from TRBV2 and TRBJ2-3; TRBD1 aligns across 10 bases. The CDR3 has 13 residues. The junction had 8 bases not matched to a gene; V was cut back by 11 bases and J by 6 bases. The V gene's germline CDR1 is SNHLY and CDR2 FYNNEI. Written as DNA, the CDR3 is TGTGCCTCTGGGACAGGGGATTTTGATACGCAGTATTTT. Translating gives CASGTGDFDTQYF.

This chain uses TRBV10-3 with TRBJ1-1; D ambiguous. Germline loops: CDR1 ENHRY, CDR2 SYGVKD. Trimming cost V 1 base and J 8 bases, with 8 bases left between them. The CDR3 runs 12 residues. DNA for the CDR3: TGTGCCATCAGTGAGTTTAGGGAAGAAGCTTTCTTT. Its translation is CAISEFREEAFF.

The V call is TRBV6-5, the J call TRBJ2-1, with TRBD2 matching 8 bases. There are 16 residues in the CDR3. V gave up 0 bases and J gave up 6 bases; unmatched junction bases: 7. Germline-derived CDR1 and CDR2 are MNHEY and SVGAGI. The CDR3 DNA follows: TGTGCCAGCAGTTACTCGAGAGCGGGAGACGGCAATGAGCAGTTCTTC. Its translation: CASSYSRAGDGNEQFF.

The genes are TRBV6-5 and TRBJ1-1; D gene unclear. This CDR3 region has 13 residues. Germline V gives CDR1 MNHEY, CDR2 SVGAGI. Trimming pared 3 bases from V and 1 base from J, leaving 6 bases between. The CDR3 loop is CASSYLPNTEAFF. In DNA, the CDR3 is TGTGCCAGCAGTTATCTCCCGAACACTGAAGCTTTCTTT.

This chain joins TRBV28 and TRBJ2-5; TRBD1 or TRBD2 may be the D gene (5 bases each). The CDR3 loop spans 15 amino acids. With 6 bases removed from V and 3 bases from J, the gap between germline ends came to 17 bases. Germline V CDR1 and CDR2: MDHEN, SYDVKM. The CDR3: CASSRPGTSKETQYF. Written as DNA, the CDR3 is TGTGCCAGCAGCAGACCCGGGACCTCTAAAGAGACCCAGTACTTC.

The sample holds one count of this clone. J is TRBJ2-1 and V is TRBV9, with D possibly TRBD2 on 7 matching bases. Germline CDR1 and CDR2: SGDLS and YYNGEE. Trimming removed 1 base from V and 7 bases from J, with 15 bases in between. The CDR3 spans 15 residues. The CDR3 DNA sequence: TGTGCCAGCAGCGTATGGGGGGGCGGAAATAATGAGCAGTTCTTC. It yields the protein CASSVWGGGNNEQFF.

The rearrangement uses TRBV18 and TRBJ2-2; D not resolved. V was trimmed by 2 bases and J by 4 bases, leaving 14 bases between them. Germline CDR1 reads KGHSH; CDR2 reads LQKENI. The CDR3 runs to 16 residues. Written as DNA, the CDR3 is TGTGCCAGCTCACCAGTCGCCGGAATTATCACCGGGGAGCTGTTTTTT. It codes for CASSPVAGIITGELFF.

The gene calls are TRBV19 and TRBJ1-5, with D hard to call. The length of the CDR3 is 12 residues. In germline, CDR1 is LNHDA, CDR2 SQIVND (reference sequence). The germline V and J ends were trimmed by 1 base and 3 bases, with 1 base remaining between them. The CDR3 spells CASSIANQPQHF. The CDR3 DNA follows: TGTGCCAGTAGTATAGCCAATCAGCCCCAGCATTTT.

The V call is TRBV14, the J call TRBJ2-5; D unresolved. Germline V gives CDR1 SGHDN, CDR2 FVKESK. Trimming stripped 0 bases from V and 5 bases from J, with 7 bases between. The length of the CDR3 is 13 residues. CDR3 region: CASSQDIEETQYF. The CDR3 DNA reads as TGTGCCAGCAGCCAAGACATAGAGGAGACCCAGTACTTC.

V gene TRBV28 combines with J gene TRBJ1-2, with TRBD1 matching over 8 bases. V dropped 3 bases and J dropped 4; count of bases not matched to a gene: 13. The CDR3 spans 17 residues. The germline CDR1 and CDR2 sequences are MDHEN and SYDVKM. CDR3 sequence: CASSFSPGTGDFYGYTF. The DNA for the CDR3 is TGTGCCAGCAGTTTTAGCCCAGGGACAGGAGACTTCTATGGCTACACCTTC.

This chain joins TRBV14 and TRBJ2-3; D not resolved. Germline CDR1 SGHDN, CDR2 FVKESK. Trimming left V 3 bases short and J 0 bases short, with 7 bases between. The CDR3 covers 14 residues. CDR3 coding DNA: TGTGCCAGCAGCCAGGCTAGAAGCACAGATACGCAGTATTTT. It encodes CASSQARSTDTQYF.

The V call is TRBV12-5, the J call TRBJ1-2; 9 bases map to TRBD1. This CDR3 is 14 amino acids long. Germline assignment: CDR1 LGHNT and CDR2 FRNRAP. Unmatched junction bases numbered 7, after V lost 6 bases and J lost 5 bases. The CDR3: CASGRTGDGYGYTF. The DNA for the CDR3 is TGTGCTAGTGGACGGACAGGGGATGGATATGGCTACACCTTC.

CDR3 amino acids: CASSQSPDSATYEQYF. The CDR3 region has the DNA TGCGCCAGCAGCCAATCACCGGACAGTGCTACCTACGAGCAGTACTTC. This sequence joins TRBV4-1 and TRBJ2-7; TRBD1 is a possible D gene (6 bases). The CDR3 runs to 16 residues. V was cut by 2 bases and J by 2 bases, with 16 bases left in between. In germline, CDR1 is MGHRA, CDR2 YSYEKL.

This rearrangement joins TRBV6-1 to TRBJ2-2; 10 nucleotides line up with TRBD1. The germline gives CDR1 MNHNS, CDR2 SASEGT. The CDR3 is 14 residues long. V lost 6 bases and J lost 4; bases outside the gene matches: 2. CDR3 in DNA: TGTGCCAGCAGCTGGACAGGGGGCACCGGGGAGCTGTTTTTT. This sequence encodes CASSWTGGTGELFF.

V gene TRBV4-1 combines with J gene TRBJ2-2; 11 bases fit TRBD1. Trimming cost V 0 bases and J 5 bases; bases outside gene matches: 5. The CDR3 loop spans 17 amino acids. Germline V gene lookup returns CDR1 MGHRA and CDR2 YSYEKL. As DNA, the CDR3 is TGCGCCAGCAGCCAAGATCGCGGGACAGGGGGGACCGGGGAGCTGTTTTTT. Protein: CASSQDRGTGGTGELFF.

The DNA for the CDR3 is TGTGCCAGCAGCTTATTCGGGGATAGCAATCAGCCCCAGCATTTT. Amino acids: CASSLFGDSNQPQHF. This chain uses TRBV7-8 with TRBJ1-5; D is unresolved. Trimming removed 2 bases from V and 0 bases from J, with 8 bases in between. Per germline, CDR1 SGHVS and CDR2 FQNEAQ. The CDR3 covers 15 residues. Drawing the rest from reference TRBV7-8 and TRBJ1-5, the complete variable domain is GAGVSQSPRYKVAKRGQDVALRCDPISGHVSLFWYQQALGQGPEFLTYFQNEAQLDKSGLPSDRFFAERPEGSVSTLKIQRTQQEDSAVYLCASSLFGDSNQPQHFGDGTRLSIL.

The chain uses TRBV9 and TRBJ1-6; tentatively, D is TRBD1 (5 bases). Deletions cut 3 bases from V and 0 bases from J, with 7 bases between. This CDR3 is 15 amino acids long. From germline, CDR1 is SGDLS and CDR2 YYNGEE. The CDR3 sequence is CASSAGHSYNSPLHF. For the CDR3, the DNA is TGTGCCAGCAGCGCAGGACACTCCTATAATTCACCCCTCCACTTT.

J is TRBJ2-5 and V is TRBV7-2; D unresolved. CDR3 length equals 13 residues. V lost 5 bases and J 2 bases, leaving 9 bases between the germline ends. Germline V gene sequence: CDR1 SGHTA, CDR2 FQGNSA. The CDR3 DNA is TGTGCCAGCAGCCCAATGTTGCAAGAGACCCAGTACTTC. Its translation: CASSPMLQETQYF.

The V call is TRBV20-1, the J call TRBJ2-7, with D hard to call. This CDR3 spans 11 amino acids. Germline V lookup: CDR1 DFQATT, CDR2 SNEGSKA (reference sequence). V gave up 3 bases and J gave up 3 bases, with 6 bases separating them. CDR3 DNA sequence: TGCAGTGCTAGGCAGGACTACGAGCAGTACTTC. This encodes CSARQDYEQYF.

This chain links TRBV7-3 with TRBJ2-5; 7 positions agree with TRBD1. The CDR3 covers 15 residues. Germline loops: CDR1 SGHTA, CDR2 FQGTGA. Unmatched junction bases numbered 4, after V lost 0 bases and J lost 3 bases. The CDR3 DNA sequence: TGTGCCAGCAGCTTAACGGGACAGCTAGAAGAGACCCAGTACTTC. As protein: CASSLTGQLEETQYF.

The chain couples TRBV6-6 to TRBJ1-1; maybe TRBD1 (6 bases). The germline V and J ends were trimmed by 1 base and 6 bases, with 9 bases remaining between them. This CDR3 spans 13 amino acids. Germline CDR1 MNHNY, CDR2 SVGAGI (reference sequence). DNA of the CDR3: TGTGCCAGCAGTTACTTGGGGGGCTCTGAAGCTTTCTTT. Amino acid sequence: CASSYLGGSEAFF.

The rearrangement links TRBV7-2 to TRBJ1-2, with 9 bases fitting TRBD1. Germline CDR1 and CDR2: SGHTA and FQGNSA. This CDR3 has 14 residues. Losses at the gene ends were 5 bases for V and 3 bases for J; bases not matched to a gene: 4. The CDR3 is CASSPRTGDYGYTF. The CDR3 DNA reads as TGTGCCAGCAGCCCGCGGACAGGGGACTATGGCTACACCTTC.

This rearrangement joins TRBV7-9 to TRBJ1-6; D remains ambiguous. The CDR3 runs 14 residues. V shed 5 bases and J shed 5 bases, with 10 bases lying between them. Germline CDR1 is SEHNR and CDR2 is FQNEAQ (reference sequence). CDR3 bases: TGTGCCAGCAGCCCCCCCCAGGATAATTCACCCCTCCACTTT. It encodes CASSPPQDNSPLHF.

The chain has TRBV5-1 and TRBJ2-5, with 7 nucleotides matching TRBD2. The germline gives CDR1 SGHRS, CDR2 YFSETQ. V lost 4 bases and J lost 5; bases outside the gene matches: 14. The CDR3 covers 16 residues. Here the CDR3 reads CASSLGGGRRWETQYF. The CDR3, as DNA: TGCGCCAGCAGCCTGGGCGGGGGACGCCGTTGGGAGACCCAGTACTTC.